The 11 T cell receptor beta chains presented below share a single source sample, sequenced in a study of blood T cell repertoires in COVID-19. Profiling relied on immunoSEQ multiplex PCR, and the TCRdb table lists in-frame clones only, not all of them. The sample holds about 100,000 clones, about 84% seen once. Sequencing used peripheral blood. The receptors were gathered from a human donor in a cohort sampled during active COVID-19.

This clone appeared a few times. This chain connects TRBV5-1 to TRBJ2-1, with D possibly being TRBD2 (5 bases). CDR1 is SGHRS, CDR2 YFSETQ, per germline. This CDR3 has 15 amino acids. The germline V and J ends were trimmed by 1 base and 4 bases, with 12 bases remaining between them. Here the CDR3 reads CASSLQGAEYNEQFF. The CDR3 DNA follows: TGCGCCAGCAGCTTGCAAGGAGCGGAGTACAATGAGCAGTTCTTC.

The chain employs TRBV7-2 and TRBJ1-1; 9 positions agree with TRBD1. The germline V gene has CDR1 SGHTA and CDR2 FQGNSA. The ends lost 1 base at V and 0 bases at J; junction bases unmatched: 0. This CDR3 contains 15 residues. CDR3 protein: CASSLDRGLNTEAFF. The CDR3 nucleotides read TGTGCCAGCAGCTTAGACAGGGGGCTGAACACTGAAGCTTTCTTT.

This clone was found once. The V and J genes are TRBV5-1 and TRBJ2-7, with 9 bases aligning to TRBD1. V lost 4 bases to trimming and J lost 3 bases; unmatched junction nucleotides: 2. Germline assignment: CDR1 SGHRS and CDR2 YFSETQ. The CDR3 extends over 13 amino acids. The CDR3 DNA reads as TGCGCCAGCAGCCGGGACAGGGTCTACGAGCAGTACTTC. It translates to CASSRDRVYEQYF.

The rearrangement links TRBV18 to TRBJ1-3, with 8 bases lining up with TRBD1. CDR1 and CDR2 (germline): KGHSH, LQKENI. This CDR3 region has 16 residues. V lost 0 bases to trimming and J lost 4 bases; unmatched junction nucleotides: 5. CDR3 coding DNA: TGTGCCAGCTCACCACCGACAGGGGCGGGCGGAAACACCATATATTTT. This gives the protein CASSPPTGAGGNTIYF.

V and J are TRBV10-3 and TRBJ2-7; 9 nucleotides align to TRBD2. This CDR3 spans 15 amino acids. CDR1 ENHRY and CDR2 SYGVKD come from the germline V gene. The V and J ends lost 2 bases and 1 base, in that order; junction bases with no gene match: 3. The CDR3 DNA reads TGTGCCATCAGTGAGGGACTAGCGCCTTCCTACGAGCAGTACTTC. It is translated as CAISEGLAPSYEQYF.

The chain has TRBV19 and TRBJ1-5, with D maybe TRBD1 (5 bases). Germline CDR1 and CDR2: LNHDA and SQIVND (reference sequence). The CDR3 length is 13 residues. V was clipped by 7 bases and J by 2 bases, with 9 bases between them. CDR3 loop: CASTGMGNQPQHF. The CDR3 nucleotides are TGTGCCAGTACAGGGATGGGCAATCAGCCCCAGCATTTT. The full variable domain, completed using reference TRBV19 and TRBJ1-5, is DGGITQSPKYLFRKEGQNVTLSCEQNLNHDAMYWYRQDPGQGLRLIYYSQIVNDFQKGDIAEGYSVSREKKESFPLTVTSAQKNPTAFYLCASTGMGNQPQHFGDGTRLSIL.

The CDR3 DNA follows: TGCAGTGCTAGAGCTGCCTACGAGCAGTACTTC. Residues: CSARAAYEQYF. The chain joins TRBV20-1 to TRBJ2-7; D gene unclear. V was pared by 1 base and J by 2 bases, with 3 bases between. CDR1 and CDR2 (germline): DFQATT, SNEGSKA (reference sequence). CDR3 size: 11 residues.

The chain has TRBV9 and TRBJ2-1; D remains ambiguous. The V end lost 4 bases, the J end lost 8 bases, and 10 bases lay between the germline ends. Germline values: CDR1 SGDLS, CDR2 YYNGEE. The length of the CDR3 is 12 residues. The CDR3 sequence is CASSPNFYEQFF. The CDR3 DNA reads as TGTGCCAGCAGCCCAAACTTCTATGAGCAGTTCTTC.

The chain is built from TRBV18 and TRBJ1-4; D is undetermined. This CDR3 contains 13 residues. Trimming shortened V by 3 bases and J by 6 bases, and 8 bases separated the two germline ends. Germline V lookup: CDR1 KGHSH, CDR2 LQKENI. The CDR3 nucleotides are TGTGCCAGCTCACCCGCGGCGGATGAAAAACTGTTTTTT. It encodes CASSPAADEKLFF.

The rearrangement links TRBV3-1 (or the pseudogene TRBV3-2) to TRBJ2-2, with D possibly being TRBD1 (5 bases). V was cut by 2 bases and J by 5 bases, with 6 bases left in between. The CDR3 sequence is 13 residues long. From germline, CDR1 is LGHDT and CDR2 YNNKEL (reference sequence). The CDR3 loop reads CASSQRGTGELFF. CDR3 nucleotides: TGTGCCAGCAGCCAAAGGGGAACCGGGGAGCTGTTTTTT.

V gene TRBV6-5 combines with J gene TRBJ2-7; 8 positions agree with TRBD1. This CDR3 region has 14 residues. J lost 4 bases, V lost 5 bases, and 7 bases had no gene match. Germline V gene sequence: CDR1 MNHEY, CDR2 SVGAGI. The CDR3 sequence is CASSRTGYGYEQYF. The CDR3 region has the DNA TGTGCCAGCAGTCGGACAGGGTACGGGTACGAGCAGTACTTC.